This T cell receptor beta chain was sequenced during a study of early T cells in non-severe SARS-CoV-2 infection (dated by TCRdb to about 2021). Study-level background: Bulk RNA from unsorted whole blood was used for TCR sequencing, so alpha and beta chains could not be paired. Findings and caveats that apply to the study as a whole: VDJdb matching was skewed toward anti-spike CD8 responses and likely underestimated virus-specific expansions, missing private and CD4 specificities.

The germline V gene supplies CDR1 SGHAT and CDR2 FQNNGV. Trimmed from V: 2 bases; trimmed from J: 3 bases; junction bases lacking a gene match: 10. From the cysteine through the phenylalanine, the CDR3 covers 16 amino acids. Kept here is only the CDR3 DNA, which spans 48 bases and is read in frame from base 1. This was a case-control study nested in a cohort of healthcare workers in London, UK, who had nasopharyngeal swab PCR tests and blood samples taken every week. Healthcare workers were recruited between 23 and 31 March 2020, during the week of the UK lockdown, and were followed weekly for up to roughly 16 weeks. The protocol used for the library was 5' RACE. The sequencer listed for this sample is NextSeq 500. To correct for sequencing error and PCR bias, the TCR library protocol tagged individual cDNA molecules with unique molecular identifiers. Sequencing covered both TCR alpha and beta chains, and within each sample the abundances of alpha and beta sequences were tightly co-correlated. As for the original processing: V gene, J gene and CDR3 annotation of TCR sequences was performed with Decombinator V4. TCRs were defined as expanded if a significant change between any two time points was detected under a Poisson model with p below 0.0001. TCR abundances were normalised to the total number of TCRs sequenced per sample and were expressed as counts per million. MAIT TCRs were defined by TRAV1-2 paired with TRAJ12, TRAJ20 or TRAJ33, and iNKT TCRs by TRAV10 paired with TRAJ18. A search of VDJdb, accessed on 1 November 2021, was run for TCRs annotated to CMV, EBV and SARS-CoV-2, with TCRs annotated for multiple antigens excluded. TCRdb's own reprocessing of the public reads used fastp at Q25 and MiXCR and kept productive beta chains. One record per CDR3 amino acid sequence lists the most common genes and DNA. For this entry, the V and J calls and clone size follow TCRdb and not the study's own pipeline. This sample is represented by 80,000 to 100,000 distinct CDR3 sequences; around an eighth of them were singletons. The ten largest clones capture 6.5% to 8.5% of the sample.

In the case of this clonotype: No antigen is known for it. The sample holds no much larger clone one base away, and base qualities are not on file.

The source material was whole blood. The source is an adult who was a healthcare worker with PCR-confirmed SARS-CoV-2 infection or an uninfected control (not recorded which). Recombination linked TRBV11-2 to TRBJ2-7; the junction holds 7 bases that match TRBD2. CDR3 reads: CASSLLSGGSIYEQYF. In nucleotides, the sequence is TGTGCCAGCAGCTTATTATCTGGCGGGAGTATCTACGAGCAGTACTTC.